These 30 T cell receptor beta chains came from one sample sequenced in a study of memory CD4+ T cells and cytomegalovirus serostatus. Single viable CD3+CD4+CD8-CD45RO+ cells were sorted as the memory CD4+ T cells. Measured with immunoSEQ multiplex PCR; TCRdb has only the in-frame clones, and not every one. The table shows tens of thousands of clones, with about three quarters occurring only once. What was sequenced was memory CD4+ T cells from blood. All receptors derive from an adult in good health and CMV-seropositive.

CDR3 in amino acids: CASSLRAGDAEQYF. CDR3 bases: TGTGCCAGCAGTTTAAGAGCGGGAGACGCCGAGCAGTACTTC. The rearrangement links TRBV6-5 to TRBJ2-7, with TRBD2 matching 8 bases. J gave up 6 bases and V 4 bases, and 8 bases lay outside the gene matches. CDR1 MNHEY and CDR2 SVGAGI come from the germline V gene. This CDR3 comprises 14 residues.

This chain uses TRBV2 with TRBJ2-1; TRBD2 might be the D (6 bases). The germline V gene has CDR1 SNHLY and CDR2 FYNNEI. Trimming pared 8 bases from V and 3 bases from J, leaving 11 bases between. The CDR3 length is 13 residues. The CDR3 loop is CASDSGVYNEQFF. As DNA, the CDR3 is TGTGCCAGCGATAGCGGAGTCTACAATGAGCAGTTCTTC.

The chain couples TRBV5-1 to TRBJ1-2; TRBD1 might be the D (6 bases). Germline V lookup: CDR1 SGHRS, CDR2 YFSETQ. Trimming left V 3 bases short and J 7 bases short, with 19 bases between. The CDR3 covers 15 residues. The CDR3 region is CASSSGAGVVSGYTF. The CDR3 DNA follows: TGCGCCAGCAGCTCTGGGGCAGGGGTAGTGAGTGGCTACACCTTC.

The chain recombines TRBV13 with TRBJ1-2; no definite D call. This CDR3 spans 13 amino acids. The V gene's germline CDR1 is PRHDT and CDR2 FYEKMQ (reference sequence). The V end was cut by 9 bases, the J end by 1 base, with 12 bases between. CDR3 DNA: TGTGCCAGTACAACTATGGGTAACTATGGCTACACCTTC. Encoded protein: CASTTMGNYGYTF.

The chain couples TRBV11-3 to TRBJ2-3; 9 bases match TRBD1. The germline V gene has CDR1 SGHNT and CDR2 YENEEA. V dropped 1 base and J dropped 4; count of bases not matched to a gene: 18. This CDR3 region has 20 residues. The chain's CDR3 is CASSLGVDGTGSTHPDTQYF. The CDR3 nucleotides read TGTGCCAGCAGCTTAGGAGTGGATGGGACAGGGAGTACCCACCCAGATACGCAGTATTTT.

The rearrangement joins TRBV9 to TRBJ2-3; D not certain. The CDR3 is made up of 13 amino acids. The V and J ends lost 4 bases and 6 bases respectively, with 12 bases between them. Germline V gene data show CDR1 as SGDLS and CDR2 as YYNGEE. The DNA for the CDR3 is TGTGCCAGCAGCAAGGTCAGTCTGGATACGCAGTATTTT. It translates to CASSKVSLDTQYF.

This sequence joins TRBV4-2 and TRBJ1-2; the D gene is possibly TRBD1 (5 bases). With 1 base removed from V and 3 bases from J, the gap between germline ends came to 15 bases. This CDR3 region has 16 residues. CDR1 LGHNA and CDR2 YNFKEQ come from the germline V gene. The CDR3 sequence is CASSQAGTQIHYGYTF. CDR3 coding DNA: TGTGCCAGCAGCCAAGCCGGGACCCAGATCCACTATGGCTACACCTTC.

The chain links TRBV25-1 to TRBJ1-1, with D possibly TRBD1 on 5 matching bases. This CDR3 spans 15 amino acids. Germline values: CDR1 MGHDK, CDR2 SYGVNS. V shed 8 bases and J shed 6 bases, with 22 bases lying between them. The DNA of the CDR3 is TGTGCCAGCCGACCTCCGGTAGGGGAAGGGGCTGAAGCTTTCTTT. This encodes CASRPPVGEGAEAFF.

This clone has just one count. The V and J genes are TRBV6-1 and TRBJ2-3; 12 nucleotides align to TRBD2. Germline V lookup: CDR1 MNHNS, CDR2 SASEGT. V was pared by 7 bases and J by 5 bases, with 7 bases of the junction left unmatched. This CDR3 region has 15 residues. DNA of the CDR3: TGTGCCAGCAACCCGACTAGCGGGAGTGGAGATACGCAGTATTTT. Protein: CASNPTSGSGDTQYF.

The V gene is TRBV13, the J gene TRBJ1-2; the D gene is possibly TRBD1 (6 bases). The CDR3 length is 16 residues. Germline V gene sequence: CDR1 PRHDT, CDR2 FYEKMQ (reference sequence). Trimming removed 5 bases from V and 3 bases from J, with 19 bases in between. The CDR3: CASSLTSGARDYGYTF. In DNA form, the CDR3 reads TGTGCCAGCAGCCTAACCTCGGGGGCGCGGGACTATGGCTACACCTTC. The full variable domain, with the rest looked up from reference TRBV13 and TRBJ1-2, is AAGVIQSPRHLIKEKRETATLKCYPIPRHDTVYWYQQGPGQDPQFLISFYEKMQSDKGSIPDRFSAQQFSDYHSELNMSSLELGDSALYFCASSLTSGARDYGYTFGSGTRLTVV.

This clone was detected once. This rearrangement joins TRBV6-5 to TRBJ2-2; 11 positions agree with TRBD2. Germline V lookup: CDR1 MNHEY, CDR2 SVGAGI. Trimming cost V 5 bases and J 4 bases; bases outside gene matches: 3. The length of the CDR3 is 15 residues. The CDR3 loop reads CASSRLAGSTGELFF. CDR3 nucleotides: TGTGCCAGCAGTCGACTAGCGGGAAGCACCGGGGAGCTGTTTTTT.

The V call is TRBV7-9, the J call TRBJ1-2; D remains ambiguous. Germline V gene sequence: CDR1 SEHNR, CDR2 FQNEAQ (reference sequence). V lost 5 bases to trimming and J lost 4 bases, with 14 bases between them. CDR3 length equals 14 residues. The CDR3 DNA reads as TGTGCCAGCAGCCCGAGGGAGACGGGCTATGGCTACACCTTC. It translates to CASSPRETGYGYTF.

J is TRBJ2-3 and V is TRBV7-2; 9 bases fit TRBD2. Germline V CDR1 and CDR2: SGHTA, FQGNSA. Trimming cost V 3 bases and J 6 bases; bases outside gene matches: 4. The CDR3 loop spans 14 amino acids. This chain's CDR3 is CASSLVAGADTQYF. The CDR3 DNA reads TGTGCCAGCAGCTTGGTAGCGGGAGCTGATACGCAGTATTTT.

The V gene is TRBV7-8, the J gene TRBJ2-3; 14 bases are shared with TRBD2. V trimming: 5 bases; J trimming: 8 bases; junction bases outside the gene matches: 15. The CDR3 contains 18 residues. Germline CDR1 and CDR2: SGHVS and FQNEAQ. This CDR3 is CASSRRTGTSGSGGTQYF. Written as DNA, the CDR3 is TGTGCCAGCAGCCGACGAACCGGGACTAGCGGGAGTGGAGGTACGCAGTATTTT.

CDR3 in DNA: TGTGCCAGCAGCTATACTCAAGCGAAGACAGATACGCAGTATTTT. Protein sequence: CASSYTQAKTDTQYF. The chain has TRBV11-2 and TRBJ2-3, with unresolved D. The germline V gene has CDR1 SGHAT and CDR2 FQNNGV. V lost 4 bases and J lost 3, with 14 bases in between. This CDR3 is 15 amino acids long.

The chain joins TRBV6-1 to TRBJ1-1; a weak D match, TRBD1 (5 bases). The CDR3 sequence is 13 residues long. V gave up 1 base and J gave up 12 bases, with 15 bases separating them. Germline loops: CDR1 MNHNS, CDR2 SASEGT. The CDR3 protein is CASSEEAGRRSFF. CDR3 nucleotides: TGTGCCAGCAGTGAAGAAGCAGGGAGGAGGTCTTTCTTT.

V usage is TRBV30 and J usage is TRBJ1-5; D gene uncertain. Germline V gives CDR1 GTSNPN, CDR2 SVGIG (reference sequence). The CDR3 length is 16 residues. Trimming took off 0 bases at V and 1 base at J, with 13 bases between the two ends. The CDR3 DNA is TGTGCCTGGAGTGTACGAGGGCTATCAAGCAATCAGCCCCAGCATTTT. Amino acids: CAWSVRGLSSNQPQHF. The variable domain in full, completed from reference TRBV30 and TRBJ1-5, reads SQTIHQWPATLVQPVGSPLSLECTVEGTSNPNLYWYRQAAGRGLQLLFYSVGIGQISSEVPQNLSASRPQDRQFILSSKKLLLSDSGFYLCAWSVRGLSSNQPQHFGDGTRLSIL.

This clone is a singleton in its sample. The rearrangement uses TRBV7-2 and TRBJ2-5, with TRBD2 identical over 8 bases. The length of the CDR3 is 15 residues. V shed 1 base, J shed 9 bases, and the junction held 10 bases outside the gene matches. Germline assignment: CDR1 SGHTA and CDR2 FQGNSA. The CDR3 DNA follows: TGTGCCAGCAGCTTAGTAGCGGGAAGTCTCGGGGCCCAGTACTTC. The encoded protein is CASSLVAGSLGAQYF. Filled out from reference TRBV7-2 and TRBJ2-5, the complete variable domain reads GAGVSQSPSNKVTEKGKDVELRCDPISGHTALYWYRQSLGQGLEFLIYFQGNSAPDKSGLPSDRFSAERTGGSVSTLTIQRTQQEDSAVYLCASSLVAGSLGAQYFGPGTRLLVL.

The chain has TRBV4-3 and TRBJ1-5; D gene ambiguous. This CDR3 has 15 amino acids. The V and J ends lost 0 bases and 2 bases respectively, with 8 bases between them. Germline CDR1 and CDR2: LGHNA and YSLEER. The CDR3 coding sequence is TGCGCCAGCAGCCAAGATACGGCAGGCAATCAGCCCCAGCATTTT. Encoded protein: CASSQDTAGNQPQHF.

The chain carries TRBV27 and TRBJ1-1, with D perhaps matching TRBD1 (5 bases). This CDR3 has 13 residues. CDR1 MNHEY and CDR2 SMNVEV come from the germline V gene (reference sequence). V was trimmed by 6 bases and J by 4 bases, leaving 12 bases between them. This CDR3 is CASSRQWSTEAFF. The CDR3 coding sequence is TGTGCCAGCAGCCGACAGTGGTCCACTGAAGCTTTCTTT.

About this clone: Sequence at one end of the junction differs from germline and may be a read error. The chain links TRBV5-6 to TRBJ1-2; D is unclear. CDR3 length: 10 residues. Germline V gene lookup returns CDR1 SGHDT and CDR2 YYEEEE. CDR3 in DNA: TGTGCCAGCAGCTTAACTTCTGGATCCTTC. Translating it yields CASSLTSGSF.

The rearrangement uses TRBV9 and TRBJ1-1; perhaps TRBD1 as D (5 bases). The CDR3 length is 15 residues. Per the germline V gene, CDR1 is SGDLS and CDR2 is YYNGEE. V was shortened by 0 bases and J by 8 bases, with 17 bases between the two germline ends. CDR3 loop: CASSVGGSPRGEAFF. The CDR3 bases are TGTGCCAGCAGCGTAGGGGGGAGCCCCCGGGGAGAAGCTTTCTTT.

This clone was counted a single time. CDR3 residues: CASTLSLRHTDTQYF. The CDR3 region has the DNA TGCGCCAGCACCCTCAGCCTAAGGCACACAGATACGCAGTATTTT. The rearrangement joins TRBV5-1 to TRBJ2-3, with D unresolved. Trimming removed 6 bases at V and 2 bases at J, with 16 bases between. There are 15 residues in the CDR3. The germline CDR1 and CDR2 sequences are SGHRS and YFSETQ.

The chain joins TRBV5-5 to TRBJ1-5; possible D gene TRBD1, 5 bases. The CDR3 spans 17 residues. Germline values: CDR1 SGHKS, CDR2 YYEKEE (reference sequence). Trimming removed 2 bases at V and 4 bases at J, with 19 bases between. The CDR3 spells CASSLTGIGDGNQPQHF. The CDR3 DNA is TGTGCCAGCAGCTTAACCGGAATCGGGGACGGGAATCAGCCCCAGCATTTT.

The genes are TRBV28 and TRBJ1-1, with 7 bases lining up with TRBD1. V lost 8 bases to trimming and J lost 5 bases; unmatched junction nucleotides: 8. This CDR3 region has 13 residues. From germline, CDR1 is MDHEN and CDR2 SYDVKM. In DNA form, the CDR3 reads TGTGCCAGCGAAGACACAGGGGATACTGAAGCTTTCTTT. It yields the protein CASEDTGDTEAFF. The whole variable domain, filled in from reference TRBV28 and TRBJ1-1, reads DVKVTQSSRYLVKRTGEKVFLECVQDMDHENMFWYRQDPGLGLRLIYFSYDVKMKEKGDIPEGYSVSREKKERFSLILESASTNQTSMYLCASEDTGDTEAFFGQGTRLTVV.

CDR3 protein: CAWKGGAGEKLFF. CDR3 DNA sequence: TGTGCCTGGAAGGGCGGGGCGGGTGAAAAACTGTTTTTT. The chain recombines TRBV30 with TRBJ1-4, with D maybe TRBD1 (5 bases). Between the trimmed V and J ends, which lost 4 bases and 7 bases, there was a span of 13 bases. Per the germline V gene, CDR1 is GTSNPN and CDR2 is SVGIG (reference sequence). The CDR3 runs 13 residues. The full variable domain, rest sourced from reference TRBV30 and TRBJ1-4, is SQTIHQWPATLVQPVGSPLSLECTVEGTSNPNLYWYRQAAGRGLQLLFYSVGIGQISSEVPQNLSASRPQDRQFILSSKKLLLSDSGFYLCAWKGGAGEKLFFGSGTQLSVL.

The chain combines TRBV18 with TRBJ2-1; 10 nucleotides line up with TRBD2. V lost 5 bases and J lost 5; bases outside the gene matches: 6. There are 15 residues in the CDR3. The germline V gene encodes CDR1 KGHSH and CDR2 LQKENI. CDR3 sequence: CASSTALAGDNEQFF. CDR3 DNA sequence: TGTGCCAGCTCAACGGCGCTAGCGGGGGACAATGAGCAGTTCTTC.

V gene TRBV11-3 combines with J gene TRBJ1-1, with 8 nucleotides matching TRBD1. This CDR3 is built from 14 residues. The germline V gene has CDR1 SGHNT and CDR2 YENEEA. Trimming cost V 7 bases and J 4 bases; bases outside gene matches: 8. The CDR3 reads CASKTGAGSTEAFF. The CDR3 region has the DNA TGTGCCAGCAAGACAGGGGCCGGCAGCACTGAAGCTTTCTTT.

This clone is a singleton in its sample. The chain links TRBV7-8 to TRBJ2-2; 12 bases fit TRBD2. There are 18 residues in the CDR3. V lost 7 bases to trimming and J lost 3 bases; unmatched junction nucleotides: 12. CDR1 is SGHVS, CDR2 FQNEAQ, per germline. The CDR3 here is CASTRGLAGSTDTGELFF. Here the CDR3 DNA reads TGTGCCAGCACCCGAGGACTAGCGGGATCCACAGACACCGGGGAGCTGTTTTTT. Looking up the rest from reference TRBV7-8 and TRBJ2-2 gives the full variable domain: GAGVSQSPRYKVAKRGQDVALRCDPISGHVSLFWYQQALGQGPEFLTYFQNEAQLDKSGLPSDRFFAERPEGSVSTLKIQRTQQEDSAVYLCASTRGLAGSTDTGELFFGEGSRLTVL.

V gene TRBV30 combines with J gene TRBJ2-5; 10 positions agree with TRBD2. The CDR3 covers 15 residues. V dropped 3 bases and J dropped 3; count of bases not matched to a gene: 7. Germline V gives CDR1 GTSNPN, CDR2 SVGIG (reference sequence). CDR3 coding DNA: TGTGCCTGGAGGCCGAGCGGGAGGGGCGAAGAGACCCAGTACTTC. It is translated as CAWRPSGRGEETQYF.